This T cell receptor beta chain was sequenced in a study of blood T cell repertoires in COVID-19. Study overall: The analysed material was cDNA or gDNA that came from T cells, B-cell-depleted T cells, or PBMCs.

Seattle enrolled patients during active infection and tracked them longitudinally. Trimming removed 0 bases from V and 4 bases from J, with 9 bases in between. The germline V gene encodes CDR1 ENHRY and CDR2 SYGVKD. This CDR3 contains 14 residues. In the source study's methods: Nucleated cell number was recorded as an estimate derived from reference gene primer amplification. TCRdb's table, derived via immunoSEQ multiplex PCR, lists solely in-frame clones and lacks some. The D gene and trimming were derived from the DNA, and the V and J assignments and clone size from that table. The sample has roughly 190,000 clones, 86% seen once; the top ten hold approximately 11%.

The sample was peripheral blood. The sequence derives from a woman in her sixties or seventies with COVID-19, enrolled during active disease. The gene calls are TRBV10-3 and TRBJ1-2; tentatively, D is TRBD1 (6 bases). CDR3 nucleotides: TGTGCCATCAGTGAGTCGACAGGCACCTATGGCTACACCTTC. This encodes CAISESTGTYGYTF.